The T cell receptor beta chain described here comes from a study of regulatory T cells in long-lasting Graves disease. Study-wide findings and caveats: TRBV28, TRBJ1-2 and TRBJ2-5 emerged as the favored segments in persistent disease. New patients shared roughly 1,000 public clonotypes, and persistent patients shared more, with around 2,600.

The time point here: newly diagnosed GD, antithyroid drugs for less than 3 months. TCR sequences were obtained from RNA taken from PBMCs. Patients of an endocrinology department in Xi'an, China, were included. For TCR beta, libraries came from iRepertoire HTBI primers and Arm-PCR of CDR3 regions. TCRdb re-analysed the multiplex PCR reads in MiXCR, keeping a single row per CDR3 protein. The data show approximately 400,000 distinct CDR3 sequences, more than 13% seen once. This clonotype was detected ten times or more. The antigen is not known. The CDR3 consists of 14 residues. V lost 6 bases, J lost 4 bases, and 14 bases lay in between. CDR1 is SGHTA and CDR2 is FQGTGA in the germline V gene. The data were also submitted as part of a second study, on T cells in Graves' hyperthyroidism and ophthalmopathy. This second report adds: A model built on 13 V-J features separated ophthalmopathy from stable hyperthyroidism.

Sequences were derived from peripheral blood mononuclear cells (PBMCs), sampled at new diagnosis, from a patient treated with antithyroid drugs. This clonotype was obtained from a woman aged 25 to 39 with Graves disease. The J gene is TRBJ2-3, the V gene TRBV7-3; the D gene is possibly TRBD1 (6 bases). CDR3 loop: CASRTGDYSDTQYF. The CDR3 DNA follows: TGTGCCAGCAGGACAGGAGACTATTCAGATACGCAGTATTTT.